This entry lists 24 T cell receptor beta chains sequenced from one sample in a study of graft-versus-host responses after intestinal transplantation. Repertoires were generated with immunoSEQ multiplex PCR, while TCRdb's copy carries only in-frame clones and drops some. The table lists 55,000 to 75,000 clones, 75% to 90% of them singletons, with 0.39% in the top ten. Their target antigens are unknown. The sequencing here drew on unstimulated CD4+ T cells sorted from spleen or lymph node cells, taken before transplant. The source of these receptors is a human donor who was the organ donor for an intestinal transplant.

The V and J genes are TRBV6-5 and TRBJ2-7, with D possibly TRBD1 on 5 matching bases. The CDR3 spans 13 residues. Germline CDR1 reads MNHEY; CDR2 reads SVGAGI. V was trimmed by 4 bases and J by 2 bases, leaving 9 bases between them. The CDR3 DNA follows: TGTGCCAGCAGTTTAGGGGCCGCCTACGAGCAGTACGTC. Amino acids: CASSLGAAYEQYV.

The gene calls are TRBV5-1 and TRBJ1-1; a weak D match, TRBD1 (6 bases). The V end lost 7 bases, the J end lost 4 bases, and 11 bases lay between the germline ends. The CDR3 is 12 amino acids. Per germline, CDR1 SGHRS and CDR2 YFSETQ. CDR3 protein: CASAGGGTEAFF. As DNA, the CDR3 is TGCGCCAGCGCGGGAGGGGGCACTGAAGCTTTCTTT.

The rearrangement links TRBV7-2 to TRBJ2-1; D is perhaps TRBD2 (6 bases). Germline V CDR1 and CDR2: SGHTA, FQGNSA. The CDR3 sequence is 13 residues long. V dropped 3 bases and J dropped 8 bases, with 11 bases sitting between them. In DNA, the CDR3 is TGTGCCAGCAGCTTTATCAGGAGGGATGAGCAGTTCTTC. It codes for CASSFIRRDEQFF. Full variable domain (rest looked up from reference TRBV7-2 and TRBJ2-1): GAGVSQSPSNKVTEKGKDVELRCDPISGHTALYWYRQSLGQGLEFLIYFQGNSAPDKSGLPSDRFSAERTGGSVSTLTIQRTQQEDSAVYLCASSFIRRDEQFFGPGTRLTVL.

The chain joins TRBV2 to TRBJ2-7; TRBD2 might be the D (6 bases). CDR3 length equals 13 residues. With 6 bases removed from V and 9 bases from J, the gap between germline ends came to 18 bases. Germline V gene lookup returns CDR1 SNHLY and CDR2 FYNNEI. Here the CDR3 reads CASSLLAGFVQYV. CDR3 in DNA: TGTGCCAGCAGCCTTCTTGCGGGGTTCGTGCAGTACGTC.

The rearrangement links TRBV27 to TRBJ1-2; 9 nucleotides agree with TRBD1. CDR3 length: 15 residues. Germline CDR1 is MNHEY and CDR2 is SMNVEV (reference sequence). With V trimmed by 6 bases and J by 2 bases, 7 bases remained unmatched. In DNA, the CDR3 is TGTGCCAGCAGATCAATTGGGACAGGGAACTATGGCTACACCTTC. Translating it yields CASRSIGTGNYGYTF.

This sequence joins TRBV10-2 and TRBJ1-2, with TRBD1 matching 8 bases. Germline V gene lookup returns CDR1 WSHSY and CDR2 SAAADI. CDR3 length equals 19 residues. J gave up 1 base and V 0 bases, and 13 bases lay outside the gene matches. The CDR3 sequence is CASSESIGTGQSFNYGYTF. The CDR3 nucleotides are TGCGCCAGCAGTGAGTCGATCGGGACAGGTCAATCCTTTAACTATGGCTACACCTTC.

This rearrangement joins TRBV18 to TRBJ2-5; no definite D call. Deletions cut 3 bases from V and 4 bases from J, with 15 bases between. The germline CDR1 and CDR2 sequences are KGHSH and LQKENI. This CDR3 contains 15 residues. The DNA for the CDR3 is TGTGCCAGCTCACCGGCAGCAGCGACCCTAGAGACCCAGTACTTC. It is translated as CASSPAAATLETQYF.

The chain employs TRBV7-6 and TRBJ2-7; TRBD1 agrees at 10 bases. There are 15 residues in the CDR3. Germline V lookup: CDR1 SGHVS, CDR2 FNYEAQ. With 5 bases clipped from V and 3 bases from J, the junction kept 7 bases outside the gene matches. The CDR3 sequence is CASSPGTGVDYEQYV. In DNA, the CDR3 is TGTGCCAGCAGCCCCGGGACAGGGGTAGACTACGAGCAGTACGTC.

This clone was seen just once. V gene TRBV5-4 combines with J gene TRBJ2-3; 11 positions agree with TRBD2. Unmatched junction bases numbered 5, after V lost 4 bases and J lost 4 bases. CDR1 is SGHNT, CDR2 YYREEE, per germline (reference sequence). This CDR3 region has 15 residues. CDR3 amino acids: CASSPSGGPSDTQYF. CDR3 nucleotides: TGTGCCAGCAGCCCTAGCGGGGGGCCATCAGATACGCAGTATTTT.

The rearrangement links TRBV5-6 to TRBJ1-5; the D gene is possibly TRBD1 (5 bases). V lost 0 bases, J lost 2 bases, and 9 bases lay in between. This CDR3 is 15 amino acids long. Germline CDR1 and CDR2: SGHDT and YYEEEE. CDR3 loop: CASSLAGVGNQPQHF. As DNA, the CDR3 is TGTGCCAGCAGCTTGGCGGGGGTTGGCAATCAGCCCCAGCATTTT. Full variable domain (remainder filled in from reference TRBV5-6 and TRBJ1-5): DAGVTQSPTHLIKTRGQQVTLRCSPKSGHDTVSWYQQALGQGPQFIFQYYEEEERQRGNFPDRFSGHQFPNYSSELNVNALLLGDSALYLCASSLAGVGNQPQHFGDGTRLSIL.

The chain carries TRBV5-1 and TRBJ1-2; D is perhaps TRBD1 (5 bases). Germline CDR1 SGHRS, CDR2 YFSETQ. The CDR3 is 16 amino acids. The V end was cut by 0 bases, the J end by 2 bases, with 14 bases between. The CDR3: CASSLAPGAGNYGYTF. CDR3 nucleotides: TGCGCCAGCAGCTTGGCCCCCGGGGCGGGGAACTATGGCTACACCTTC.

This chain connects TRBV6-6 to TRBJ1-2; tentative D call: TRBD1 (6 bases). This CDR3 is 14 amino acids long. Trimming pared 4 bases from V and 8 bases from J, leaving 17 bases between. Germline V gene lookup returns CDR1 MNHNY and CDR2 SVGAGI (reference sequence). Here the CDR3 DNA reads TGTGCCAGCAGTTGGAAACAGGGTTTGCAGGGCTACACCTTC. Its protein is CASSWKQGLQGYTF.

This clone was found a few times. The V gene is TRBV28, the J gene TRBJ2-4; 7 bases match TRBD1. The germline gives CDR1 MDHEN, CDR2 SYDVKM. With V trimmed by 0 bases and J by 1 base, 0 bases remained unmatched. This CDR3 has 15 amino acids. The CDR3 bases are TGTGCCAGCAGTTTATGGACAGGGGCCAAAAACATTCAGTACTTC. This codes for CASSLWTGAKNIQYF.

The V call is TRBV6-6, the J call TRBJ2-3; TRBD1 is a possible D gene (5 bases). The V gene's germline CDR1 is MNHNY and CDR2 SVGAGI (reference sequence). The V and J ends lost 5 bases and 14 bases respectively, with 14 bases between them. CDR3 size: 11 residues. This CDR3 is CASSHKGRGYF. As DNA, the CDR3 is TGTGCCAGCAGTCACAAGGGTAGGGGGTATTTT.

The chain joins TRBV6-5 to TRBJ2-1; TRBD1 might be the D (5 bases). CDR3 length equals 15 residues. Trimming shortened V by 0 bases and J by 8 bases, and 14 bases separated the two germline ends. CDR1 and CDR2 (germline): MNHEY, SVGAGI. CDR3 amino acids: CASSYSAGIPDEQFF. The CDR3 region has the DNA TGTGCCAGCAGTTACTCGGCAGGGATCCCGGATGAGCAGTTCTTC.

The CDR3 region is CASSLSGAGVDQPQHF. Here the CDR3 DNA reads TGCGCCAGCAGCTTGAGCGGGGCCGGGGTGGATCAGCCCCAGCATTTT. The chain uses TRBV5-1 and TRBJ1-5; tentative D call: TRBD1 (5 bases). Germline CDR1 reads SGHRS; CDR2 reads YFSETQ. The CDR3 has 16 residues. The V end was cut by 1 base, the J end by 5 bases, with 16 bases between.

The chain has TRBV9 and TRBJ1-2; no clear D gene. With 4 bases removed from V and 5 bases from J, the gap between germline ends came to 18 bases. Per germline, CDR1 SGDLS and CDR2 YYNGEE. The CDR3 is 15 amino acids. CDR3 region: CASSPSGTPIYGYTF. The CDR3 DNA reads TGTGCCAGCAGCCCAAGCGGTACCCCAATTTATGGCTACACCTTC.

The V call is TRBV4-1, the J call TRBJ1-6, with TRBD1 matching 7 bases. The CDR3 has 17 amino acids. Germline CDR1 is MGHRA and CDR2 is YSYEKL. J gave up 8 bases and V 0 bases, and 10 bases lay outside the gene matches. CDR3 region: CASSQEDRQGRHSPLHF. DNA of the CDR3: TGCGCCAGCAGCCAAGAAGACCGACAGGGCAGGCATTCACCCCTCCACTTT.

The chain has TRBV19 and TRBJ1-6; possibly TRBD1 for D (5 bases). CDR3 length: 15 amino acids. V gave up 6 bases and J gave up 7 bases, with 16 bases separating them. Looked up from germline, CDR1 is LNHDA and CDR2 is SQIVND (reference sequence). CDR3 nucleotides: TGTGCCAGTAGATTGGCTTGGGGCACAAATTCACCCCTCCACTTT. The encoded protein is CASRLAWGTNSPLHF.

The CDR3 is CASSLGTGGLSGANVLTF. The CDR3 region has the DNA TGCGCCAGCAGCTTGGGTACAGGGGGACTCTCTGGGGCCAACGTCCTGACTTTC. The rearrangement uses TRBV5-1 and TRBJ2-6; 8 nucleotides line up with TRBD1. The V segment lost 0 bases and the J segment 0 bases; nucleotides outside the gene matches: 5. CDR1 SGHRS and CDR2 YFSETQ come from the germline V gene. The CDR3 consists of 18 residues.

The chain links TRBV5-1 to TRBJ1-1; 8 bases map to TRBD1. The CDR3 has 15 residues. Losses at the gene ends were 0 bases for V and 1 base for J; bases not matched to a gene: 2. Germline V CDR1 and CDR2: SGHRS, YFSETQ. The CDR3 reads CASSLGTGPNTEAFF. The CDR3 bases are TGCGCCAGCAGCTTGGGGACAGGGCCGAACACTGAAGCTTTCTTT.

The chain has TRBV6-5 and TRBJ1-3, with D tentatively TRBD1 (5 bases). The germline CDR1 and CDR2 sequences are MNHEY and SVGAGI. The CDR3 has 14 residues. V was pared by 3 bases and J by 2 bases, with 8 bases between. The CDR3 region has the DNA TGTGCCAGCAGTTATCAGGGCGCTGGAAACACCATATATTTT. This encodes CASSYQGAGNTIYF.

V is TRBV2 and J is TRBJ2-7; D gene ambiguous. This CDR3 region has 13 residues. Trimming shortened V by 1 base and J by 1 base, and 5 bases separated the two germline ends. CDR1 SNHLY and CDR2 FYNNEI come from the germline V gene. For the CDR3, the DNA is TGTGCCAGCAGTGAAGACTATTCCTACGAGCAGTACGTC. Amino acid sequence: CASSEDYSYEQYV.

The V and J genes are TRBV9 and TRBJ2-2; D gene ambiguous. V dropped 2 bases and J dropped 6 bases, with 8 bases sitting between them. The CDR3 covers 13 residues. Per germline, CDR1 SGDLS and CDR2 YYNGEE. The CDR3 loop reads CASSVLSPGELFF. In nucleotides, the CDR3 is TGTGCCAGCAGCGTTCTGTCCCCCGGGGAGCTGTTTTTT.